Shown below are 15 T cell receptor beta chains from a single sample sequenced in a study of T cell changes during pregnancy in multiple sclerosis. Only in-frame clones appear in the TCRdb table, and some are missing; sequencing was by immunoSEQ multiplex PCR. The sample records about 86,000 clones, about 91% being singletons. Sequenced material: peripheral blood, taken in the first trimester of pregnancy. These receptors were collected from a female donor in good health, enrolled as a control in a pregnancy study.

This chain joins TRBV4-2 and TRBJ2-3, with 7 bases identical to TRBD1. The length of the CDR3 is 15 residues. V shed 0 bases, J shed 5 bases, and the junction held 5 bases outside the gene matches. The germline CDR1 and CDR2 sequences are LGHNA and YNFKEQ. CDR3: CASSQEGTVGDTQYF. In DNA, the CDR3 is TGTGCCAGCAGCCAAGAAGGGACAGTCGGAGATACGCAGTATTTT.

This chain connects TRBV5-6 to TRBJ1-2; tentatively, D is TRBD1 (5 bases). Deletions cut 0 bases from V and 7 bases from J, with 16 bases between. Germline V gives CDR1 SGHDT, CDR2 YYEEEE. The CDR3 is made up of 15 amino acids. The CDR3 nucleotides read TGTGCCAGCAGCTTGGATTGGGGGGAACTTTCTGGCTACACCTTC. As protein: CASSLDWGELSGYTF.

CDR3 sequence: CASSGSGGATDTQYF. CDR3 nucleotides: TGTGCCAGCAGTGGGAGCGGGGGGGCCACAGATACGCAGTATTTT. The gene calls are TRBV7-3 and TRBJ2-3; 10 bases fit TRBD2. This CDR3 spans 15 amino acids. In germline, CDR1 is SGHTA, CDR2 FQGTGA. V gave up 6 bases and J gave up 2 bases; unmatched junction bases: 5.

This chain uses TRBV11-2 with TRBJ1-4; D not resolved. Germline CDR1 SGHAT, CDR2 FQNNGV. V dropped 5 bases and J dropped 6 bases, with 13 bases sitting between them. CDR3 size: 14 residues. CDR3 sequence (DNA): TGTGCCAGCAGCCCCGGCGGCCTCGATGAAAAACTGTTTTTT. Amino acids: CASSPGGLDEKLFF. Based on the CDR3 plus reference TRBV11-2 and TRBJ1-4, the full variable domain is EAGVAQSPRYKIIEKRQSVAFWCNPISGHATLYWYQQILGQGPKLLIQFQNNGVVDDSQLPKDRFSAERLKGVDSTLKIQPAKLEDSAVYLCASSPGGLDEKLFFGSGTQLSVL.

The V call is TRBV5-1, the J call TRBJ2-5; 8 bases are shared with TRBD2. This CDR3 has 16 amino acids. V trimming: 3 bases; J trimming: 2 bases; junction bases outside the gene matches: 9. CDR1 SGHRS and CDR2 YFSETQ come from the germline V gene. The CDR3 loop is CASSSSGLAFQETQYF. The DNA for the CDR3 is TGCGCCAGCAGCTCTTCCGGACTAGCTTTTCAAGAGACCCAGTACTTC.

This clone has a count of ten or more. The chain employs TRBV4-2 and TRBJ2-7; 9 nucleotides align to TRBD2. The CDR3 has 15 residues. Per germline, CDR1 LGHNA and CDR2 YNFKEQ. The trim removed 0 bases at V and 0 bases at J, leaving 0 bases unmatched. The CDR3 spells CASSQDSGSSYEQYF. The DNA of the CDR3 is TGTGCCAGCAGCCAAGATAGCGGGAGCTCCTACGAGCAGTACTTC.

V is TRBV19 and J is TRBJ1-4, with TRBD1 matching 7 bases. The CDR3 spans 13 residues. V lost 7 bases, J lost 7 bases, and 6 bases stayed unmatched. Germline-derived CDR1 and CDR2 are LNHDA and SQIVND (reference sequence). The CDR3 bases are TGTGCCAGTATGTTGACAGGGAGTGAAAAACTGTTTTTT. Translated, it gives CASMLTGSEKLFF.

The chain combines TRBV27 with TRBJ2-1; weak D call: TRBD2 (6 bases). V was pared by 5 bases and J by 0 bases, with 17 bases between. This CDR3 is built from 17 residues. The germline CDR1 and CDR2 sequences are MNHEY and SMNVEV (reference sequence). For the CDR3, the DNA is TGTGCCAGCAGTCCGGCTTATGGAGGGATCTCCTACAATGAGCAGTTCTTC. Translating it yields CASSPAYGGISYNEQFF.

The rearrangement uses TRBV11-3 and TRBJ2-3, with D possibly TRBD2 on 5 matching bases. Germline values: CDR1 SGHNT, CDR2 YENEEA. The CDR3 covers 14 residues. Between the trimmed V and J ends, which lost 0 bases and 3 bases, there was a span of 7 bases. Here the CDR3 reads CASSLDRGTDTQYF. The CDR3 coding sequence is TGTGCCAGCAGCTTAGATCGGGGAACAGATACGCAGTATTTT.

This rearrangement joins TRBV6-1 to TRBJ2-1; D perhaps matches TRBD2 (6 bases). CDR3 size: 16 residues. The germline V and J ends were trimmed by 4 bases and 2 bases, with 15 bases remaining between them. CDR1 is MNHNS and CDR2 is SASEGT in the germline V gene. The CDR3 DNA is TGTGCCAGCAGTGGGGTGGAGGGTTTCCCCTACAATGAGCAGTTCTTC. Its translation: CASSGVEGFPYNEQFF.

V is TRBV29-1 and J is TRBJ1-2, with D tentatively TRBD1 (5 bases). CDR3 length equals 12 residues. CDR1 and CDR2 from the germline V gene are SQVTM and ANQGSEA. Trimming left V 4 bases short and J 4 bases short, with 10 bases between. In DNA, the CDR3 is TGCAGCGTTGCGCGGGGCGGCTATGGCTACACCTTC. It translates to CSVARGGYGYTF.

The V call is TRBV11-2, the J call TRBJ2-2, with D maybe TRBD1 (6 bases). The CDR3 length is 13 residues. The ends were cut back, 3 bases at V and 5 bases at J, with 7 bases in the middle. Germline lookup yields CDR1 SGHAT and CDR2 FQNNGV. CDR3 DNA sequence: TGTGCCAGCAGCTTCGACAGGACCGGGGAGCTGTTTTTT. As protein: CASSFDRTGELFF.

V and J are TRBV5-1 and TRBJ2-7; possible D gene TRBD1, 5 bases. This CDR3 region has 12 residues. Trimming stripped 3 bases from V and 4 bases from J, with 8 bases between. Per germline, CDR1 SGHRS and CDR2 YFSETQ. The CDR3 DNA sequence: TGCGCCAGCAGCTCGCAGGGTTACGAGCAGTACTTC. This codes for CASSSQGYEQYF.

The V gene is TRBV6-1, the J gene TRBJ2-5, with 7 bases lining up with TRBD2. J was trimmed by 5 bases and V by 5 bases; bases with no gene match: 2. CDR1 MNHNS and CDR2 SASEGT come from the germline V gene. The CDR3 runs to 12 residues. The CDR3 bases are TGTGCCAGCAGTTGGGGGGGTGAGACCCAGTACTTC. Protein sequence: CASSWGGETQYF.

The CDR3 sequence: CASSQEGAGAGVNTEAFF. The CDR3 DNA sequence: TGCGCCAGCAGCCAAGAGGGCGCGGGGGCAGGAGTGAACACTGAAGCTTTCTTT. The chain uses TRBV4-3 and TRBJ1-1; weak D call: TRBD1 (6 bases). Germline assignment: CDR1 LGHNA and CDR2 YSLEER. The CDR3 is 18 residues long. Trimming removed 0 bases from V and 0 bases from J, with 17 bases in between.